This T cell receptor beta chain emerged from a study of blood T cells in healthy people across ages. The ends were cut back, 3 bases at V and 5 bases at J, with 8 bases in the middle. Germline V gene lookup returns CDR1 MNHEY and CDR2 SVGAGI. The CDR3 extends over 13 amino acids. A second PCR, run for about 7 to 11 cycles, used a sample-barcoded 5' primer plus a J-beta primer mix. One entry per CDR3 protein results from TCRdb running MiXCR on the 5' RACE reads. The table records around 1.5 million distinct CDR3 sequences, roughly 40% of them present only once. This clonotype was detected many times. V gene TRBV6-5 combines with J gene TRBJ2-1; TRBD2 might be the D (6 bases). Sequencing used blood. This receptor was identified in a woman aged 18-35 years in good health. CDR3 residues: CASSYSGDNEQFF. CDR3 nucleotides: TGTGCCAGCAGTTATTCGGGGGACAATGAGCAGTTCTTC.